The 2 T cell receptor beta chains reported below all come from one sample, sequenced in a study of graft-versus-host responses after intestinal transplantation. Processed graft tissue released its intraepithelial and lamina propria lymphocytes. Some clones are missing from TCRdb's copy, which holds only in-frame ones; the method was immunoSEQ multiplex PCR. The sample consists of nearly 15,000 clones, roughly 60% of them appearing once. The sequenced sample was ileum tissue, obtained 524 days after transplant. The source of these receptors is a human patient who received an intestinal transplant, so some T cells may come from the graft donor.

The V call is TRBV4-3, the J call TRBJ1-2, with 7 bases fitting TRBD1. Losses at the gene ends were 0 bases for V and 4 bases for J; bases not matched to a gene: 8. Germline-derived CDR1 and CDR2 are LGHNA and YSLEER. The CDR3 has 16 residues. The CDR3 is CASSQDRDSFFYGYTF. Here the CDR3 DNA reads TGCGCCAGCAGCCAAGATCGGGACAGCTTCTTCTATGGCTACACCTTC.

By sample fraction, this clone is medium-sized. The chain links TRBV6-6 to TRBJ1-1; possibly TRBD1 for D (5 bases). CDR1 and CDR2 from the germline V gene are MNHNY and SVGAGI (reference sequence). V shed 6 bases and J shed 4 bases, with 12 bases lying between them. The CDR3 length is 13 residues. CDR3 sequence (DNA): TGTGCCAGCAGCCGCGGACAAATCACTGAAGCTTTCTTT. This sequence encodes CASSRGQITEAFF.